The clone carrying this T cell receptor beta chain was counted only a few times. Other DNA sequences in the same sample also yield this CDR3. CDR1 GTSNPN and CDR2 SVGIG come from the germline V gene (reference sequence). V gave up 0 bases and J gave up 4 bases, with 7 bases separating them. CDR3 length equals 13 residues. The record originates from a study of shared clonotypes between healthy human individuals. TCRdb keeps only in-frame clones here, not all; method: immunoSEQ multiplex PCR. The sample shows approximately 2,300,000 clones, around 90% of them seen only once. Sample: naive CD4+ T cells from PBMCs. As for subset: CD45RA+ positively selected. The chain couples TRBV30 to TRBJ1-5; the D gene is possibly TRBD1 (5 bases). The receptor was derived from a man between 18 and 29 years old in good health. Some clones in this sample may be carry-over from other donors' samples. Here the CDR3 reads CAWSVGENQPQHF. Written as DNA, the CDR3 is TGTGCCTGGAGTGTAGGGGAGAATCAGCCCCAGCATTTT. Combining the CDR3 with reference TRBV30 and TRBJ1-5 gives the whole variable domain SQTIHQWPATLVQPVGSPLSLECTVEGTSNPNLYWYRQAAGRGLQLLFYSVGIGQISSEVPQNLSASRPQDRQFILSSKKLLLSDSGFYLCAWSVGENQPQHFGDGTRLSIL.